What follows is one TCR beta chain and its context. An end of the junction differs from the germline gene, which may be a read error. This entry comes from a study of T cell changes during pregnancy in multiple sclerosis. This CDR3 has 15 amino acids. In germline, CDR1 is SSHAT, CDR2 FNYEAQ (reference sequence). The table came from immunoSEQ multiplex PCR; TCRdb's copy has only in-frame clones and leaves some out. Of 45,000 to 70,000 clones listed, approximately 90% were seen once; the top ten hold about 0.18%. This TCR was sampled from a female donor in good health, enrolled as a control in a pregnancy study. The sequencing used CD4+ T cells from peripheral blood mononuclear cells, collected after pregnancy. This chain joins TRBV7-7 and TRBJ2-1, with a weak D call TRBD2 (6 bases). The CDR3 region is CASTPGPGSDNEQFF. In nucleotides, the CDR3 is TGTGCTAGCACCCCTGGACCCGGGAGCGACAATGAGCAGTTCTTC.